This T cell receptor (beta chain) was recovered during a study of HIV-infected patients and healthy controls. Reverse transcription used 450 to 650 ng RNA and constant-region primers for alpha and beta. Alpha and beta chain libraries were made separately by chain-specific third strand synthesis with multiplexing indices. Priming off the SP2 site generated the second strand. The library had 12-nucleotide molecular identifiers formed by two random hexamers joined together. TCRdb itself ran the 5' RACE reads through MiXCR, one entry per CDR3 protein. Of approximately 9,400 distinct CDR3 sequences in the sample, 7% to 9% are singletons; the top ten hold 5.5% to 7.5%. Whole blood was used without fractionation, so all unsorted peripheral T cells were included. In its sample, this clonotype ranks as medium-sized. Sample: blood. The origin of this receptor is an adult in good health.

DNA for the CDR3: TGTGCCAGCAGTGAAGTGGGAGGGGTCACCGGGGAGCTGTTTTTT. Translation gives CASSEVGGVTGELFF. V gene TRBV2 combines with J gene TRBJ2-2; 7 bases are a match to TRBD2. This CDR3 is 15 amino acids long. J lost 4 bases, V lost 1 base, and 3 bases had no gene match. CDR1 is SNHLY and CDR2 is FYNNEI in the germline V gene.